The T cell receptor (beta chain) described here comes from a study of Graves' ophthalmopathy and Graves' hyperthyroidism. Background on the study: There was a collection of peripheral blood at initial diagnosis, before any treatment.

Trimming cost V 2 bases and J 6 bases, with 8 bases left between them. The CDR3 runs to 12 residues. The study, taken as a whole, reports: Among thyroid clonotypes expanded above 0.001 frequency, most also appeared in blood. Ophthalmopathy progression was predicted by the model at more than 55% sensitivity and approximately 72% specificity.

As regards this clonotype: The target antigen is unknown.

Amplification of TCR beta CDR3 regions used RNA transcripts. The library came from an HTBI-primed first-round RT-PCR and a second-round multiplex PCR. TCRdb reprocessed the multiplex PCR reads via MiXCR and lists one record per CDR3 protein. The repertoire has about 240,000 distinct CDR3 sequences, about 47% of them found once; the top ten carry around half. Researchers turned away patients with other autoimmune diseases, uncontrolled infections, pregnancy or lactation. This clonotype was sampled from an adult man with Graves' ophthalmopathy. The chain recombines TRBV12-3 or TRBV12-4 with TRBJ2-7; possible D gene TRBD2, 6 bases. The sample comprised peripheral blood. CDR3 in DNA: TGTGCCAGCAGTTTATACGGGGGCGAGCAGTACTTC. Amino acid sequence: CASSLYGGEQYF.